This T cell receptor beta chain was observed in a study of OX40 agonist ivuxolimab in advanced cancers. Overall study: Partial responses occurred in Three dose-escalation patients, one with hepatocellular carcinoma and two with cutaneous melanoma.

Any history of autoimmune disease or systemic immunosuppression disqualified patients. Per germline, CDR1 SGHAT and CDR2 FQNNGV. The V gene end was trimmed by 5 bases and the J gene end by 7 bases; junction bases not matched to a gene: 16. This CDR3 has 16 residues. Profiled with immunoSEQ multiplex PCR; TCRdb holds only in-frame clones, not every one. The sample yields more than 80,000 clones, about 90% seen once. This clone was counted once. The TCR was taken from an adult with an advanced solid tumor such as melanoma, head and neck, liver or kidney cancer. The sample here was CD4+ or CD8+ T cells sorted from blood, taken in a trial of the OX40 agonist ivuxolimab. The chain is built from TRBV11-2 and TRBJ2-7; 8 positions match TRBD2. This CDR3 reads CASSLPGSGGLWEQYF. For the CDR3, the DNA is TGTGCCAGCAGCCTTCCGGGGAGCGGGGGTCTATGGGAGCAGTACTTC.